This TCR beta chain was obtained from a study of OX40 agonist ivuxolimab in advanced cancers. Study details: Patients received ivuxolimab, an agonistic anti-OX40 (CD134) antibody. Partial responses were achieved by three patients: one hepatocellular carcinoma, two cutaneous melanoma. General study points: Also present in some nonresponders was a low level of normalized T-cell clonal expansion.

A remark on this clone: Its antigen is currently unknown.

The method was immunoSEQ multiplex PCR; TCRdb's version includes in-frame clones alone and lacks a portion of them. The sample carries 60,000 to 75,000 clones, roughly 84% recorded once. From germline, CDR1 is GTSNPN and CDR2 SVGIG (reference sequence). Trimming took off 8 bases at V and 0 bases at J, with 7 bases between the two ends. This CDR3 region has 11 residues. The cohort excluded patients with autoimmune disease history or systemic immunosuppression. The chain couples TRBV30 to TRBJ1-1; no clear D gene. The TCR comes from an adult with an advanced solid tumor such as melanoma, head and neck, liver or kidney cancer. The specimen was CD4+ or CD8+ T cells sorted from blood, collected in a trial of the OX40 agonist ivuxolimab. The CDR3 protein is CAGDMNTEAFF. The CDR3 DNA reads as TGTGCCGGAGACATGAACACTGAAGCTTTCTTT.